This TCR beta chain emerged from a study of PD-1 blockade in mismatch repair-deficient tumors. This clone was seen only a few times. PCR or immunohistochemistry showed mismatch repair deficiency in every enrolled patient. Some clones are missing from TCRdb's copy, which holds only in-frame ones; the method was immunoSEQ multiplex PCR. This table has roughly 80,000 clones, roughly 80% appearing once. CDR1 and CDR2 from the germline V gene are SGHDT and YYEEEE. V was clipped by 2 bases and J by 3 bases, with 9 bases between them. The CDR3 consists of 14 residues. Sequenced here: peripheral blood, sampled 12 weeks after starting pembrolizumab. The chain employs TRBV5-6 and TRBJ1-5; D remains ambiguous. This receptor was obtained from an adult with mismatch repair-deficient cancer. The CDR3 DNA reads TGTGCCAGCAGCTTCGGCGGATCCAATCAGCCCCAGCATTTT. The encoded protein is CASSFGGSNQPQHF.